This T cell receptor beta chain emerged from a study of shared clonotypes between healthy human individuals (dated by TCRdb to 2018 to 2020). Study-wide context: The cohort comprised two women and a few men aged 18 to 49 years. The study deeply sequenced blood TCR repertoires of 5 or 6 healthy adults to estimate repertoire size and the extent of clonotype sharing between individuals. Per donor, leukapheresis produced somewhere between about 0.9 and 10 billion PBMCs. Per donor, three plates each were used for CD4 naive and CD4 memory, two for CD8 naive, and one for CD8 memory. To increase sequencing depth and limit assay-specific biases, TCR repertoire library preparation and sequencing were carried out by different laboratories using diverse techniques.

CD8 naive samples were obtained by positive selection for CCR7 among CD45RO-negative cells, yielding a CD45RA+CCR7+ population from which TemRA cells were excluded. The donors were healthy, HIV-negative adults with no recently reported acute infections or vaccinations. All donors were Caucasian adults living in Nashville, Tennessee, USA. After blood collection by leukapheresis, PBMCs were isolated using Ficoll-Histopaque density gradient centrifugation and then cryopreserved in the vapor phase of liquid nitrogen. Analytical flow cytometry was used to check the purity and quantity of each magnetically sorted T cell population. Genomic DNA was isolated from every sorted fraction and measured by UV absorbance on a Nanodrop 2000c. As concerns this clone: Which antigen it targets is not known. Base qualities are not recorded, but no much larger clone differs from it by a single base. Other DNA sequences in the same sample also yield this CDR3.

The study at large found these results: Clonotypes shared by all four sorted-subset donors showed higher generation probabilities than non-shared clonotypes. Estimated clonotype richness was generally larger for naive than for memory subsets. Across a handful of donors, approximately 5% of naive CD4, around 3.3% of naive CD8, around 2.1% of memory CD4, and approximately 0.42% of memory CD8 clonotypes were shared. Because the study included a small number of donors, the genetic and exposure-history diversity represented was limited. Sampling was restricted to blood, and TCR repertoires in tissue are likely to differ from TCR repertoires in blood. Rarefaction of sorted-subset datasets indicated incomplete sequencing despite the large sequencing depth. Pairwise subsampling indicated that sequencing depth was expected to affect the degree of clonotype sharing among donors.

Using the deep immunoSEQ assay, TCR CDR3 regions were amplified from genomic DNA by multiplex PCR. Extracted genomic DNA from each cell subset was distributed evenly across all wells of several immunoSEQ 96-well plates, and each plate was treated as a replicate. Each replicate PCR for sorted subsets received 150 to 250 ng genomic DNA, equal to about 30,000 T cell genomes. The purified libraries were quantified using a Qubit 3.0 fluorometer, sized with a Bioanalyzer 2100, and then quantified again using the KAPA Library Quantification kit. Each immunoSEQ 96-well plate was sequenced on its own single-read 150-cycle Illumina NextSeq 550 flow cell. In the source study's methods: Because only junctional sequences without quality scores were contained in the immunoSEQ output, filtering matching that applied to full-length reads could not be performed. Sequences were annotated with PyIR, a Python wrapper for IgBLAST v1.9, using IMGT germline references to assign V/J genes and CDR3. Any read was removed if the V/J assignment was weak (E-value above 1e-6), the CDR3 was missing, or the read contained stop codons, out-of-frame junctions, or ambiguous translated residues. V3J clonotypes were defined as sequences sharing the same inferred V gene, J gene, and CDR3 amino acid sequence. To compute the percentage overlap between repertoires, the number of shared unique clonotypes was divided by the size of the smaller repertoire. RTK rarefaction, the Chao1 estimator, and Recon v2.1 estimates of unobserved clonotypes were used to assess repertoire richness. Generation probabilities were computed with OLGA for all TCRbeta clonotypes obtained by the gDNA method from several donors. The table was pulled from immuneACCESS by TCRdb, which kept in-frame rearrangements only. Such tables lose some clones; where checked, under half of the loss comes from unresolved V genes, and the rest has no known cause. From that table come the V and J calls and clone size; the DNA was used to work out D and trimming. The sample data list 2 million to 2.5 million clones, and under 95% of these were observed just once. Clones ranked in the top ten supply roughly 1.7% of the sample.

The receptor was derived from a man aged 18-30 years in good health. Some clones in this sample may be carry-over from other donors' samples. Source material: naive CD8+ T cells from PBMCs. Read against the paper, the sample's cell subset or site label means: CD45RA+CCR7+.

The CDR3 reads as follows: CASSVGAGPEAFF. The nucleotides read TGTGCCAGCAGCGTAGGTGCAGGTCCAGAAGCTTTCTTT. The V gene is TRBV9 and the J gene is TRBJ1-1; no D gene can be assigned with confidence. CDR3 length: 13 amino acids, cysteine to phenylalanine. Solely the CDR3 DNA is kept, with 39 bases framed from the first base. V is cut by 0 bases and J by 8 bases, and the space between the germline ends is 11 bases. CDR1 is given as SGDLS and CDR2 as YYNGEE, both from the germline V gene.